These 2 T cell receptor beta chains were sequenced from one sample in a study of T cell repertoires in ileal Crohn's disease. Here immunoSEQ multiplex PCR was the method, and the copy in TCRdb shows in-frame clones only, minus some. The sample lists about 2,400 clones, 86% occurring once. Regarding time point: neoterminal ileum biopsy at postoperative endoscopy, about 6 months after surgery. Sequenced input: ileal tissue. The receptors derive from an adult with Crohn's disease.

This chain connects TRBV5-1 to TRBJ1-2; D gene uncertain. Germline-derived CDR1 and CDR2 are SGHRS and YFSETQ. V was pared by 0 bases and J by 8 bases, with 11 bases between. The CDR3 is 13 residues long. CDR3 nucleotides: TGCGCCAGCAGCTTGGAGGACGGCGGAGGCTACACCTTC. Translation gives CASSLEDGGGYTF.

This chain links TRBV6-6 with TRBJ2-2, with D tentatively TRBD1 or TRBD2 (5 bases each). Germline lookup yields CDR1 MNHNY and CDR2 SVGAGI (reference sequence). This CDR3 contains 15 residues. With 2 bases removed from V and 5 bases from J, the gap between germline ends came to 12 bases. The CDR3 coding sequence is TGTGCCAGCAGTTACCTCAGGGAGCAAACCGGGGAGCTGTTTTTT. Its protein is CASSYLREQTGELFF.